This T cell receptor (beta chain) was sequenced in a study of cytomegalovirus exposure and HLA in healthy donors. Looking at the study overall: Out of 150 million to 200 million T cells, an earlier analysis found 117 million unique TCR beta sequences in total. General study results and limits: In a later analysis, a missense DCLRE1C variant was linked to TCR beta V- and J-gene trimming. In a later analysis, TCR association rates varied by HLA locus: DRB1 most, HLA-C fewest. Most sequenced TCRs were rare (though some public TCRs occurred in many donors).

Concerning this clone itself: Its antigen is as yet unknown.

The PCR ran on 60 Vbeta and 13 Jbeta primers. Generated by immunoSEQ multiplex PCR, the TCRdb table keeps only in-frame clones and is missing some. The table lists under 200,000 clones, about 78% of them singletons. CDR3 size: 13 residues. Trimming took off 3 bases at V and 3 bases at J, with 9 bases between the two ends. Germline V gene data show CDR1 as MNHEY and CDR2 as SMNVEV (reference sequence). The chain combines TRBV27 with TRBJ2-7; no reliable D call. The clonotype was recovered from a man between 40 and 49 years old in good health and CMV-seronegative. The sample comprised PBMCs. In nucleotides, the CDR3 is TGTGCCAGCAGTTTCGGTGCCAACTACGAGCAGTACTTC. Protein: CASSFGANYEQYF.